This T cell receptor beta chain was documented in a study of cytomegalovirus exposure and HLA in healthy donors. Overall study findings and caveats: It was reported that the classifier diagnosed cytomegalovirus status with high specificity and sensitivity in both the original and validation cohorts.

Sequencing used immunoSEQ multiplex PCR; TCRdb keeps in-frame clones, though not all of them. The sample contains 150,000 to 200,000 clones, about 82% of which appear only once. CDR3 length: 16 residues. V gave up 7 bases and J gave up 4 bases, with 19 bases separating them. Germline CDR1 MDHEN, CDR2 SYDVKM. For this clone: What it binds is not known.

The donors were members of the validation cohort comprising some 120 subjects, separate from the approximately 700-subject first cohort. Sequencing was performed on PBMCs. This rearrangement joins TRBV28 to TRBJ2-2, with D possibly being TRBD2 (6 bases). This TCR derives from a woman between 18 and 29 years old in good health and CMV-seronegative. This chain's CDR3 is CASTSLWDSGTGELFF. The CDR3 nucleotides read TGTGCCAGCACCTCCTTGTGGGACTCGGGCACCGGGGAGCTGTTTTTT.